Shown below are 16 T cell receptor beta chains from a single sample sequenced in a study of identical twins. TCRdb re-called the 5' RACE reads through MiXCR, storing one row per CDR3 protein. The table has about 1.7 million distinct CDR3 sequences, less than 40% seen once. Sequencing used cord blood. Receptor source: a newborn girl in good health.

This clonotype was observed once. This sequence joins TRBV21-1 and TRBJ1-5. TRBV21-1 is classified as a pseudogene. CDR3 length: 19 residues. Here the CDR3 reads CASSSPPARDPYSNQPQHF. The DNA for the CDR3 is TGTGCCAGCAGCAGCCCTCCGGCCAGGGACCCTTATAGCAATCAGCCCCAGCATTTT.

The V gene is TRBV5-1, the J gene TRBJ1-2, with unresolved D. V lost 0 bases, J lost 4 bases, and 13 bases lay in between. The CDR3 covers 15 residues. Germline CDR1 reads SGHRS; CDR2 reads YFSETQ. CDR3 region: CASSLDWSRVYGYTF. CDR3 nucleotides: TGCGCCAGCAGCTTGGATTGGAGCAGAGTCTATGGCTACACCTTC. Full variable domain (rest looked up from reference TRBV5-1 and TRBJ1-2): KAGVTQTPRYLIKTRGQQVTLSCSPISGHRSVSWYQQTPGQGLQFLFEYFSETQRNKGNFPGRFSGRQFSNSRSEMNVSTLELGDSALYLCASSLDWSRVYGYTFGSGTRLTVV.

This clonotype was counted between two and nine times. The chain combines TRBV20-1 with TRBJ2-7, with D possibly TRBD2 on 6 matching bases. The CDR3 is made up of 14 amino acids. The germline V and J ends were trimmed by 5 bases and 4 bases, with 18 bases remaining between them. The germline gives CDR1 DFQATT, CDR2 SNEGSKA (reference sequence). The CDR3 sequence is CSAPGLPALYEQYF. The CDR3 region has the DNA TGCAGTGCTCCGGGACTCCCGGCTTTGTACGAGCAGTACTTC.

At least ten counts were recorded for this clonotype. The chain employs TRBV2 and TRBJ1-5; D possibly corresponds to TRBD1 (5 bases). CDR3 length: 14 residues. Germline loops: CDR1 SNHLY, CDR2 FYNNEI. The V end lost 3 bases, the J end lost 0 bases, and 6 bases lay between the germline ends. Here the CDR3 reads CASSDRDSNQPQHF. The DNA of the CDR3 is TGTGCCAGCAGTGACAGGGATAGCAATCAGCCCCAGCATTTT.

Concerning this clonotype: Mismatch with germline at one junction end may stem from a read error. The genes are TRBV7-2 and TRBJ2-5, with D perhaps TRBD2 (6 bases). Germline loops: CDR1 SGHTA, CDR2 FQGNSA. This CDR3 comprises 13 residues. DNA for the CDR3: TGTGCCAGCAGCCTAGCGCAGGAAGAGACCCAGTACTTC. Translation: CASSLAQEETQYF.

This rearrangement joins TRBV15 to TRBJ1-1, with D uncertain. The CDR3 extends over 17 amino acids. Germline loops: CDR1 LNHNV, CDR2 YYDKDF (reference sequence). V lost 11 bases and J 1 base, leaving 26 bases between the germline ends. The CDR3 nucleotides are TGTGCCTCCCAGAATGGTCGTTCGAGCATCGGGAACACTGAAGCTTTCTTT. Its protein is CASQNGRSSIGNTEAFF. Filled out from reference TRBV15 and TRBJ1-1, the complete variable domain reads DAMVIQNPRYQVTQFGKPVTLSCSQTLNHNVMYWYQQKSSQAPKLLFHYYDKDFNNEADTPDNFQSRRPNTSFCFLDIRSPGLGDTAMYLCASQNGRSSIGNTEAFFGQGTRLTVV.

This chain links TRBV11-2 with TRBJ2-1, with D perhaps matching TRBD2 (5 bases). The V and J ends lost 2 bases and 7 bases respectively, with 15 bases between them. The CDR3 covers 15 residues. Per the germline V gene, CDR1 is SGHAT and CDR2 is FQNNGV. Written as DNA, the CDR3 is TGTGCCAGCAGCTTAAGATACGGGGTCTGGAATGAGCAGTTCTTC. Protein product: CASSLRYGVWNEQFF. The whole variable domain, remainder taken from reference TRBV11-2 and TRBJ2-1, is EAGVAQSPRYKIIEKRQSVAFWCNPISGHATLYWYQQILGQGPKLLIQFQNNGVVDDSQLPKDRFSAERLKGVDSTLKIQPAKLEDSAVYLCASSLRYGVWNEQFFGPGTRLTVL.

This clonotype was recorded at least ten times. The chain recombines TRBV20-1 with TRBJ1-2; the D gene is possibly TRBD1 (5 bases). This CDR3 contains 12 residues. Germline CDR1 and CDR2: DFQATT and SNEGSKA (reference sequence). The V end lost 5 bases, the J end lost 1 base, and 8 bases lay between the germline ends. In DNA form, the CDR3 reads TGCAGTGCTGCCGACAGTAACTATGGCTACACCTTC. Translated: CSAADSNYGYTF.

CDR3 residues: CASSQVYSSDTQYF. The CDR3 coding sequence is TGTGCCAGCAGTCAGGTCTATTCTTCAGATACGCAGTATTTT. This chain uses TRBV27 with TRBJ2-3; no definite D call. V was pared by 5 bases and J by 4 bases, with 13 bases between. The germline CDR1 and CDR2 sequences are MNHEY and SMNVEV (reference sequence). The CDR3 extends over 14 amino acids.

The gene calls are TRBV6-1 and TRBJ2-3; either TRBD1 or TRBD2 may supply D (5 bases each). Germline V gene sequence: CDR1 MNHNS, CDR2 SASEGT. V was cut by 3 bases and J by 0 bases, with 13 bases left in between. The CDR3 contains 16 residues. This CDR3 is CASSEARGPSTDTQYF. The DNA for the CDR3 is TGTGCCAGCAGTGAGGCACGGGGCCCGAGCACAGATACGCAGTATTTT.

This sequence joins TRBV5-1 and TRBJ2-7; D may be TRBD1 (5 bases). With 3 bases removed from V and 7 bases from J, the gap between germline ends came to 17 bases. Per the germline V gene, CDR1 is SGHRS and CDR2 is YFSETQ. The CDR3 loop spans 14 amino acids. CDR3 in amino acids: CASSSGQVYNEQYF. The DNA of the CDR3 is TGCGCCAGCAGCTCCGGACAAGTCTACAATGAGCAGTACTTC.

This clonotype has ten or more counts. The CDR3 spells CASSLATGGYRDTQYF. The CDR3 DNA reads TGTGCCAGCAGCTTAGCTACGGGCGGTTATAGAGATACGCAGTATTTT. This chain joins TRBV7-2 and TRBJ2-3; D unclear. Germline CDR1 SGHTA, CDR2 FQGNSA. This CDR3 is 16 amino acids long. V dropped 0 bases and J dropped 5 bases, with 15 bases sitting between them.

The rearrangement joins TRBV5-1 to TRBJ2-7; D remains unclear. Germline CDR1 reads SGHRS; CDR2 reads YFSETQ. Deletions cut 3 bases from V and 4 bases from J, with 14 bases between. The CDR3 extends over 14 amino acids. CDR3 sequence: CASSSLHGGYEQYF. The CDR3 DNA reads as TGCGCCAGCAGCTCCCTTCATGGTGGGTACGAGCAGTACTTC.

There are a few counts of this clonotype. The rearrangement joins TRBV7-9 to TRBJ1-1, with TRBD1 identical over 7 bases. The CDR3 sequence is 14 residues long. Germline trimming cut 1 base from V and 10 bases from J; bases unmatched to any gene: 9. Per the germline V gene, CDR1 is SEHNR and CDR2 is FQNEAQ (reference sequence). This CDR3 reads CASSLDLQGLGAFF. CDR3 nucleotide sequence: TGTGCCAGCAGCTTAGACCTACAGGGGCTGGGAGCTTTCTTT.

The table lists this clonotype with a few counts. This sequence joins TRBV12-5 and TRBJ2-5; TRBD2 matches 9 bases. The CDR3 loop spans 16 amino acids. Germline V lookup: CDR1 LGHNT, CDR2 FRNRAP. The ends lost 2 bases at V and 3 bases at J; junction bases unmatched: 7. CDR3 sequence: CASGLWLAGNEETQYF. The DNA of the CDR3 is TGTGCTAGTGGTTTGTGGCTAGCGGGAAACGAAGAGACCCAGTACTTC.

The rearrangement uses TRBV27 and TRBJ2-7; 11 bases align to TRBD2. This CDR3 is 14 amino acids long. Germline CDR1 reads MNHEY; CDR2 reads SMNVEV (reference sequence). V shed 6 bases, J shed 7 bases, and the junction held 8 bases outside the gene matches. DNA of the CDR3: TGTGCCAGCAGCCCTGGACTAGCGGGCTCGGAGCAGTACTTC. Protein: CASSPGLAGSEQYF.